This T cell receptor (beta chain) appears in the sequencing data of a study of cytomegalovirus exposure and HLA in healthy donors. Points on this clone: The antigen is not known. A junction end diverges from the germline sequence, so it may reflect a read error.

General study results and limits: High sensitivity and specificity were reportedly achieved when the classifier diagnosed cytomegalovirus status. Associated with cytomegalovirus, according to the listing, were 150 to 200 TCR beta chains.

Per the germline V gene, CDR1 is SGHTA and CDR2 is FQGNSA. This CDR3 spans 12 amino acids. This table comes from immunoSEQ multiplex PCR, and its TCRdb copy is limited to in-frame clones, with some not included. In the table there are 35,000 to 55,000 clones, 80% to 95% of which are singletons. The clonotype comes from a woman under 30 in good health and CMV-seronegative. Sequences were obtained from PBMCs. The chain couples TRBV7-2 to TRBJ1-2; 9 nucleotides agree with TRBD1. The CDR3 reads CASSLGTGELSF. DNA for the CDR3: TGTGCCAGCAGCTTAGGGACAGGGGAGCTATCCTTC.